Shown below are 13 T cell receptor beta chains from a single sample sequenced in a study of post-analysis software for immune sequencing data. Whole-study results and caveats: Five TRBV segments appeared more often in patients than in controls, and TRBV5-6, TRBV5-1 and TRBV20-1 were among these.

The TCR beta cDNA libraries carried unique molecular identifiers. TCRdb redid the calling of the PCR reads with MiXCR, one entry per CDR3 protein. The repertoire holds hundreds of thousands of distinct CDR3 sequences, with 53% as singletons. Their antigens are not known. Sequencing was performed on blood. The source of these receptors is a girl aged 10 to 17 with multiple sclerosis.

This clonotype appeared a few times. This chain joins TRBV29-1 and TRBJ1-1; no clear D. This CDR3 spans 13 amino acids. V lost 7 bases and J lost 1, with 13 bases in between. Looked up from germline, CDR1 is SQVTM and CDR2 is ANQGSEA. The CDR3, as DNA: TGCAGCGCCGGCGAGATATCGAACACTGAAGCTTTCTTT. Protein sequence: CSAGEISNTEAFF.

V gene TRBV29-1 combines with J gene TRBJ2-1, with TRBD2 matching over 7 bases. The length of the CDR3 is 16 residues. Unmatched junction bases numbered 7, after V lost 0 bases and J lost 2 bases. Germline CDR1 SQVTM, CDR2 ANQGSEA. The CDR3 reads CSVEDPGRGTYNEQFF. The CDR3 DNA follows: TGCAGCGTTGAAGATCCGGGGCGGGGGACCTACAATGAGCAGTTCTTC.

This clonotype was counted a single time. V is TRBV7-2 and J is TRBJ2-3; D unclear. The germline V and J ends were trimmed by 2 bases and 6 bases, with 12 bases remaining between them. This CDR3 is built from 14 residues. Per the germline V gene, CDR1 is SGHTA and CDR2 is FQGNSA. The CDR3 region is CASSLSRATDTQYF. The CDR3 nucleotides read TGTGCCAGCAGCTTATCCCGGGCAACGGATACGCAGTATTTT. The variable domain in full, with the rest retrieved from reference TRBV7-2 and TRBJ2-3, is GAGVSQSPSNKVTEKGKDVELRCDPISGHTALYWYRQSLGQGLEFLIYFQGNSAPDKSGLPSDRFSAERTGGSVSTLTIQRTQQEDSAVYLCASSLSRATDTQYFGPGTRLTVL.

This chain uses TRBV10-3 with TRBJ2-7; TRBD2 matches 7 bases. In germline, CDR1 is ENHRY, CDR2 SYGVKD. Trimming cost V 6 bases and J 2 bases; bases outside gene matches: 4. CDR3 length: 13 amino acids. This CDR3 reads CAIRAGVTYEQYF. CDR3 coding DNA: TGTGCCATCAGGGCGGGGGTGACCTACGAGCAGTACTTC.

This clonotype was seen a handful of times. The CDR3: CASSAGGQETQYF. CDR3 DNA: TGTGCCAGCAGCGCGGGGGGCCAAGAGACCCAGTACTTC. This chain uses TRBV9 with TRBJ2-5; 7 positions match TRBD2. Germline assignment: CDR1 SGDLS and CDR2 YYNGEE. CDR3 length: 13 amino acids. The V gene end was trimmed by 3 bases and the J gene end by 1 base; junction bases not matched to a gene: 0.

The J gene is TRBJ1-4, the V gene TRBV29-1; possibly TRBD1 for D (6 bases). V lost 7 bases to trimming and J lost 4 bases, with 10 bases between them. In germline, CDR1 is SQVTM, CDR2 ANQGSEA. CDR3 length: 12 residues. The CDR3 sequence is CSGGTFNEKLFF. The DNA of the CDR3 is TGCAGCGGCGGGACATTTAATGAAAAACTGTTTTTT.

The gene calls are TRBV2 and TRBJ2-2; no clear D. There are 15 residues in the CDR3. Per germline, CDR1 SNHLY and CDR2 FYNNEI. Deletions cut 2 bases from V and 2 bases from J, with 9 bases between. The CDR3 loop is CASSENNRNTGELFF. In DNA form, the CDR3 reads TGTGCCAGCAGTGAAAATAACCGAAACACCGGGGAGCTGTTTTTT.

The chain employs TRBV6-4 and TRBJ1-2; D is possibly TRBD1 (6 bases). CDR1 is MRHNA, CDR2 SNTAGT, per germline. The CDR3 extends over 14 amino acids. Trimming pared 0 bases from V and 8 bases from J, leaving 13 bases between. The CDR3 nucleotides are TGTGCCAGCAGTGACTCTTACAGGGTTGGCGGCTACACCTTC. It encodes CASSDSYRVGGYTF.

This clonotype was observed a handful of times. The chain employs TRBV29-1 and TRBJ2-7; TRBD2 is a possible D gene (6 bases). This CDR3 contains 12 residues. In germline, CDR1 is SQVTM, CDR2 ANQGSEA. V was pared by 6 bases and J by 7 bases, with 16 bases between. DNA of the CDR3: TGCAGCGTGCGGGACCACCACAGGGAGCAGTACTTC. As protein: CSVRDHHREQYF.

The chain is built from TRBV7-2 and TRBJ2-4; 9 bases agree with TRBD1. The trim removed 1 base at V and 15 bases at J, leaving 10 bases unmatched. Germline CDR1 SGHTA, CDR2 FQGNSA. This CDR3 region has 14 residues. CDR3 bases: TGTGCCAGCAGCTTAGGACTTATTAGGGACAGGGTGTACTTC. It is translated as CASSLGLIRDRVYF.

The J gene is TRBJ2-1, the V gene TRBV10-3; no definite D call. Per germline, CDR1 ENHRY and CDR2 SYGVKD. The V gene lost 2 bases and the J gene lost 4 bases, with 6 bases spanning the gap. The CDR3 loop spans 13 amino acids. The CDR3 spells CAISEKQYNEQFF. CDR3 bases: TGTGCCATCAGTGAGAAACAGTACAATGAGCAGTTCTTC.

The chain combines TRBV6-5 with TRBJ1-2, with D possibly matching TRBD1 (6 bases). Germline CDR1 and CDR2: MNHEY and SVGAGI. The V and J ends lost 6 bases and 2 bases respectively, with 16 bases between them. The CDR3 extends over 15 amino acids. DNA of the CDR3: TGTGCCAGCAGCCCCCACAGGGATAGAAACTATGGCTACACCTTC. It translates to CASSPHRDRNYGYTF.

The rearrangement joins TRBV7-8 to TRBJ1-5, with no clear D. The CDR3 contains 14 residues. The V end lost 1 base, the J end lost 6 bases, and 10 bases lay between the germline ends. In germline, CDR1 is SGHVS, CDR2 FQNEAQ. Here the CDR3 reads CASSLGNSAQPQHF. The CDR3 DNA sequence: TGTGCCAGCAGCTTAGGGAATTCCGCTCAGCCCCAGCATTTT.